The 20 T cell receptor beta chains given below trace back to one sample, sequenced in a study of T-cell reconstitution after alpha-beta-depleted transplantation in children. A library of TCRbeta sequences, prepared with unique molecular identifiers, was generated. TCRdb re-derived calls from the PCR reads in MiXCR, one entry per CDR3 protein. The sample yields 330,000 or so distinct CDR3 sequences, less than 9.5% seen once. Regarding the study as a whole: T cells produced anew were the main source of T-cell counts and diversity one year after transplant.

Their antigens remain unidentified. The specimen comprised peripheral blood, sampled 360 days after TCRalphabeta/CD19-depleted stem cell transplant. Receptors were obtained from a female patient between 2 and 15 years old who had a stem cell transplant for Fanconi anemia, so the T cells may come from the graft donor.

The CDR3 coding sequence is TGTGCCAGTAGTACAACAGGGGGAGATACGCAGTATTTT. Translation: CASSTTGGDTQYF. V is TRBV19 and J is TRBJ2-3, with 8 nucleotides matching TRBD1. V lost 4 bases to trimming and J lost 5 bases; unmatched junction nucleotides: 2. The CDR3 has 13 amino acids. The germline gives CDR1 LNHDA, CDR2 SQIVND (reference sequence).

This chain connects TRBV11-3 to TRBJ2-1; D not resolved. Trimming took off 2 bases at V and 5 bases at J, with 16 bases between the two ends. Germline V gene sequence: CDR1 SGHNT, CDR2 YENEEA. The CDR3 extends over 16 amino acids. Here the CDR3 reads CASSLRSPPGDNEQFF. The CDR3 DNA sequence: TGTGCCAGCAGCTTAAGGTCCCCACCAGGCGACAATGAGCAGTTCTTC. Complete variable domain (other parts from reference TRBV11-3 and TRBJ2-1): EAGVVQSPRYKIIEKKQPVAFWCNPISGHNTLYWYLQNLGQGPELLIRYENEEAVDDSQLPKDRFSAERLKGVDSTLKIQPAELGDSAVYLCASSLRSPPGDNEQFFGPGTRLTVL.

This clonotype was recorded a few times. J is TRBJ2-7 and V is TRBV7-2; 8 bases are a match to TRBD2. V shed 4 bases and J 3 bases; nucleotides not matched to a gene: 5. Germline CDR1 reads SGHTA; CDR2 reads FQGNSA. There are 14 residues in the CDR3. The CDR3: CASSSGGVYYEQYF. For the CDR3, the DNA is TGTGCCAGCAGCTCCGGGGGGGTATACTACGAGCAGTACTTC. The whole variable domain, filled in from reference TRBV7-2 and TRBJ2-7, reads GAGVSQSPSNKVTEKGKDVELRCDPISGHTALYWYRQSLGQGLEFLIYFQGNSAPDKSGLPSDRFSAERTGGSVSTLTIQRTQQEDSAVYLCASSSGGVYYEQYFGPGTRLTVT.

In its sample, this clonotype was seen many times. The V call is TRBV7-3, the J call TRBJ1-1; the D is unclear. The CDR3 has 16 amino acids. The ends were cut back, 2 bases at V and 1 base at J, with 14 bases in the middle. Germline V gene data show CDR1 as SGHTA and CDR2 as FQGTGA. CDR3 in DNA: TGTGCCAGCAGCTTATACGTGCCCACCGGGAACACTGAAGCTTTCTTT. It codes for CASSLYVPTGNTEAFF.

This clonotype was seen many times. The J gene is TRBJ2-7, the V gene TRBV2; 9 bases map to TRBD1. Germline CDR1 and CDR2: SNHLY and FYNNEI. V trimming: 1 base; J trimming: 3 bases; junction bases outside the gene matches: 4. There are 15 residues in the CDR3. CDR3: CASSEGTGDLYEQYF. CDR3 DNA sequence: TGTGCCAGCAGTGAAGGGACAGGGGATCTCTACGAGCAGTACTTC.

The chain has TRBV27 and TRBJ1-5; D gene ambiguous. With 0 bases removed from V and 9 bases from J, the gap between germline ends came to 9 bases. This CDR3 is built from 13 residues. Per the germline V gene, CDR1 is MNHEY and CDR2 is SMNVEV (reference sequence). In DNA form, the CDR3 reads TGTGCCAGCAGTTTATCTTCACGAAGGCCCCAGCATTTT. Its protein is CASSLSSRRPQHF.

This clonotype was counted many times. The chain combines TRBV28 with TRBJ2-1, with 8 positions matching TRBD1. From germline, CDR1 is MDHEN and CDR2 SYDVKM. V was pared by 4 bases and J by 10 bases, with 3 bases of the junction left unmatched. The CDR3 is made up of 12 amino acids. The CDR3 loop is CASSWRTGEQFF. In DNA form, the CDR3 reads TGTGCCAGCAGTTGGAGGACAGGGGAGCAGTTCTTC.

The V gene is TRBV7-8, the J gene TRBJ2-1; tentatively, D is TRBD1 or TRBD2 (6 bases each). The CDR3 is 18 residues long. Per germline, CDR1 SGHVS and CDR2 FQNEAQ. The V end was cut by 1 base, the J end by 6 bases, with 22 bases between. CDR3: CASSLEGGAQIHLNEQFF. CDR3 DNA: TGTGCCAGCAGCTTAGAGGGGGGAGCCCAAATCCACCTCAATGAGCAGTTCTTC.

This clonotype was counted ten times or more. J is TRBJ2-7 and V is TRBV7-6; D perhaps matches TRBD2 (6 bases). V dropped 2 bases and J dropped 7 bases, with 21 bases sitting between them. This CDR3 spans 16 amino acids. Germline V lookup: CDR1 SGHVS, CDR2 FNYEAQ. The CDR3 spells CASSLLSEGTLIEQYF. The DNA for the CDR3 is TGTGCCAGCAGCTTACTATCGGAGGGGACCCTGATTGAGCAGTACTTC.

This clonotype occurred many times. The chain is built from TRBV29-1 and TRBJ1-1, with D possibly TRBD1 on 6 matching bases. Germline CDR1 reads SQVTM; CDR2 reads ANQGSEA. The V end lost 4 bases, the J end lost 3 bases, and 9 bases lay between the germline ends. The CDR3 runs to 12 residues. The DNA for the CDR3 is TGCAGCGTTGGGGCAGGGGACACTGAAGCTTTCTTT. It specifies CSVGAGDTEAFF.

This clonotype was found a few times. The rearrangement joins TRBV18 to TRBJ2-2; TRBD1 matches 8 bases. The J segment lost 6 bases and the V segment lost 3 bases, leaving 6 bases of the junction unmatched. The CDR3 runs to 15 residues. CDR1 and CDR2 (germline): KGHSH, LQKENI. CDR3 DNA: TGTGCCAGCTCACCGACAGGGGAGGAGGCCGGGGAGCTGTTTTTT. The encoded protein is CASSPTGEEAGELFF.

The chain carries TRBV10-1 and TRBJ2-7; D uncertain. CDR1 is WNHNN and CDR2 is SYGVQD in the germline V gene (reference sequence). There are 9 residues in the CDR3. Trimming stripped 7 bases from V and 6 bases from J, with 4 bases between. As DNA, the CDR3 is TGCGCCAGCAAGGGCGAGCAGTACGTC. The encoded protein is CASKGEQYV.

This clonotype was seen at least ten times. The chain carries TRBV7-9 and TRBJ2-5; 8 nucleotides align to TRBD1. Per the germline V gene, CDR1 is SEHNR and CDR2 is FQNEAQ (reference sequence). This CDR3 spans 14 amino acids. V shed 4 bases and J 5 bases; nucleotides not matched to a gene: 6. CDR3: CASSSNRGLETQYF. CDR3 nucleotides: TGTGCCAGCAGCTCAAACAGGGGGTTGGAGACCCAGTACTTC.

The sample holds many counts of this clonotype. This sequence joins TRBV29-1 and TRBJ1-1; D is unclear. The CDR3 covers 12 residues. Looked up from germline, CDR1 is SQVTM and CDR2 is ANQGSEA. Trimming pared 5 bases from V and 0 bases from J, leaving 7 bases between. The CDR3 nucleotides read TGCAGCGTTCGGAGGATGAACACTGAAGCTTTCTTT. It translates to CSVRRMNTEAFF.

This clonotype was seen many times. The chain combines TRBV2 with TRBJ2-2; TRBD1 or TRBD2 may be the D gene (5 bases each). The V and J ends lost 4 bases and 6 bases respectively, with 18 bases between them. Germline V gene sequence: CDR1 SNHLY, CDR2 FYNNEI. The CDR3 covers 16 residues. The chain's CDR3 is CASSVEGPRYPGELFF. The CDR3 DNA follows: TGTGCCAGCAGTGTTGAGGGACCAAGGTACCCCGGGGAGCTGTTTTTT.

This clonotype has a count of ten or more. The rearrangement joins TRBV5-1 to TRBJ2-2; TRBD1 might be the D (6 bases). This CDR3 comprises 16 residues. Trimming removed 0 bases at V and 5 bases at J, with 14 bases between. CDR1 and CDR2 (germline): SGHRS, YFSETQ. DNA for the CDR3: TGCGCCAGCAGCTTGGGTGCAGGGGATTGGACCGGGGAGCTGTTTTTT. Translation: CASSLGAGDWTGELFF.

This clonotype has a count of ten or more. The rearrangement links TRBV6-5 to TRBJ2-3; 8 bases map to TRBD2. V shed 7 bases and J 1 base; nucleotides not matched to a gene: 13. From germline, CDR1 is MNHEY and CDR2 SVGAGI. This CDR3 spans 17 amino acids. Here the CDR3 reads CASINHGGAPRTDTQYF. CDR3 DNA sequence: TGTGCCAGCATAAATCACGGGGGGGCACCCCGCACAGATACGCAGTATTTT.

The chain combines TRBV3-1 with TRBJ2-3; 7 bases agree with TRBD2. The ends lost 8 bases at V and 3 bases at J; junction bases unmatched: 8. The CDR3 spans 14 residues. CDR1 LGHDT and CDR2 YNNKEL come from the germline V gene (reference sequence). The CDR3 DNA sequence: TGTGCCAGCGAGCGGGGTGGGCTGACAGATACGCAGTATTTT. The encoded protein is CASERGGLTDTQYF.

This clonotype turned up a few times. The chain carries TRBV5-1 and TRBJ1-4; D is ambiguous. V lost 5 bases and J 3 bases, leaving 14 bases between the germline ends. The CDR3 spans 15 residues. Looked up from germline, CDR1 is SGHRS and CDR2 is YFSETQ. The CDR3 DNA follows: TGCGCCAGCAGTACCCGACTAGGAGCTAATGAAAAACTGTTTTTT. Amino acids: CASSTRLGANEKLFF.

The rearrangement joins TRBV5-1 to TRBJ2-7, with D possibly being TRBD2 (5 bases). V lost 7 bases, J lost 4 bases, and 15 bases lay in between. CDR1 and CDR2 (germline): SGHRS, YFSETQ. This CDR3 spans 13 amino acids. CDR3 sequence (DNA): TGCGCCAGCCGAGCGGAGGTGCAATACGAGCAGTACTTC. It translates to CASRAEVQYEQYF.